The clone carrying this TCR beta chain has just a few counts. Since a far larger clone is one base different, this is likely a read error. The read halts 3 residues ahead of the CDR3 end, with the missing end drawn from the germline J gene. The same CDR3 is also encoded by other DNA sequences in this sample. The repertoire was sequenced with immunoSEQ multiplex PCR; TCRdb's copy has only in-frame clones and lacks some. This sample has fewer than 75,000 clones, each found more than once. The sample belongs to a study of T cell clonality in common variable immunodeficiency. Germline-derived CDR1 and CDR2 are GTSNPN and SVGIG (reference sequence). The CDR3 consists of 14 residues.

Sequenced input: peripheral blood mononuclear cells. This TCR came from a person between 18 and 69 years old in good health. This rearrangement joins TRBV30 to TRBJ1-2; TRBD1 agrees at 9 bases. The covered CDR3 bases are TGTGCCTGGAGTTCCGGGACAGGGATTATCGGC. It encodes CAWSSGTGIIG. The whole CDR3 sequence reads CAWSSGTGIIGYTF.